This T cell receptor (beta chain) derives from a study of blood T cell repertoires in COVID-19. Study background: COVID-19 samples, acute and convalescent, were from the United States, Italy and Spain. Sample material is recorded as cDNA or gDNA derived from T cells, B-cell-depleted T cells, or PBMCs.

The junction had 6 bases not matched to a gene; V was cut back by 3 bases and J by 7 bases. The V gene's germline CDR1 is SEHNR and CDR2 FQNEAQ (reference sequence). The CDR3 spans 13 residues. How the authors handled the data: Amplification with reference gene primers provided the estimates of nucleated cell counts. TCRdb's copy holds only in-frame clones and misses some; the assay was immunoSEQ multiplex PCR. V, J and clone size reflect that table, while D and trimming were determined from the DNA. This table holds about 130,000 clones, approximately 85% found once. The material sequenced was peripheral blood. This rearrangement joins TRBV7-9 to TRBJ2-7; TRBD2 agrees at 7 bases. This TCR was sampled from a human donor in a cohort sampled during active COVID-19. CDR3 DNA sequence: TGTGCCAGCAGCTTGGGCGGGAGCAGTGAGCAGTACTTC. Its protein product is CASSLGGSSEQYF.